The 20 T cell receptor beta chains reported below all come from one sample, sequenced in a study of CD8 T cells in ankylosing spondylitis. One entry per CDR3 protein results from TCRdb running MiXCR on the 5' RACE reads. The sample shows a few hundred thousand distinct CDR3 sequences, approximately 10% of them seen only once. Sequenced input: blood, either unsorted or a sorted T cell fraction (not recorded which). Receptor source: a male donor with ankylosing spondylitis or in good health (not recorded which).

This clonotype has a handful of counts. CDR3 nucleotide sequence: TGTGCCAGCAGCCCGCCCCGGACAGTGGCGAACACCGGGGAGCTGTTTTTT. This translates into CASSPPRTVANTGELFF. This chain connects TRBV9 to TRBJ2-2; a weak D match, TRBD1 (6 bases). The V gene lost 4 bases and the J gene lost 0 bases, with 16 bases spanning the gap. There are 17 residues in the CDR3. CDR1 is SGDLS and CDR2 is YYNGEE in the germline V gene.

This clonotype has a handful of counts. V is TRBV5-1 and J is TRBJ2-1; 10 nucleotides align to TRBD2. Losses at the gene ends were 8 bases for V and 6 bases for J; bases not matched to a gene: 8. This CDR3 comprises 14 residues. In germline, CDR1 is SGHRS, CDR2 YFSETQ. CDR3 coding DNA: TGCGCCAGTGGAAGACTAGCGGGTCGCAATGAGCAGTTCTTC. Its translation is CASGRLAGRNEQFF.

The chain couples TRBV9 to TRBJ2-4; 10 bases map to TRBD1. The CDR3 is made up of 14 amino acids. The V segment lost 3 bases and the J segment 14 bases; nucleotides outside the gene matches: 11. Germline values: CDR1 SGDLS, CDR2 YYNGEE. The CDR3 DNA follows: TGTGCCAGCAGCGGTTTGACGCGGGGGACAGGGGAGTACTTC. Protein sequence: CASSGLTRGTGEYF.

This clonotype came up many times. CDR3 protein: CASSLPGDRGPEAFF. CDR3 nucleotide sequence: TGTGCCAGCAGCTTACCCGGGGACAGGGGGCCTGAAGCTTTCTTT. The J gene is TRBJ1-1, the V gene TRBV7-2; 12 bases are a match to TRBD1. The CDR3 extends over 15 amino acids. V trimming: 2 bases; J trimming: 6 bases; junction bases outside the gene matches: 4. Looked up from germline, CDR1 is SGHTA and CDR2 is FQGNSA.

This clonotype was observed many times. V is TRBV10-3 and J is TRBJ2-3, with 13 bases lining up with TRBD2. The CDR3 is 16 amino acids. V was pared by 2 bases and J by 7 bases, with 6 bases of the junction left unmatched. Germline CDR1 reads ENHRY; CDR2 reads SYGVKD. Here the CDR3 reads CAISETTSGGGNTQYF. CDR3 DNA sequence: TGTGCCATCAGTGAGACCACTAGCGGGGGGGGGAATACGCAGTATTTT.

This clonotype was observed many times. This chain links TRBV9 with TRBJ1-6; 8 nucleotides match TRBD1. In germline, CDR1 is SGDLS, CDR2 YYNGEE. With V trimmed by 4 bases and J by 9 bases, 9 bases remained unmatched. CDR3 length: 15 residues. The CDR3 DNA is TGTGCCAGCAGCCCGAGTTCAGGGGGCCGTTCACCCCTCCACTTT. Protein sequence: CASSPSSGGRSPLHF.

The CDR3: CSARGGTGGDLYEQYF. DNA of the CDR3: TGCAGTGCTAGAGGGGGAACAGGGGGTGACTTATACGAGCAGTACTTC. This chain links TRBV20-1 with TRBJ2-7; 8 bases are shared with TRBD1. Germline V gene sequence: CDR1 DFQATT, CDR2 SNEGSKA (reference sequence). J gave up 4 bases and V 1 base, and 12 bases lay outside the gene matches. The CDR3 spans 16 residues.

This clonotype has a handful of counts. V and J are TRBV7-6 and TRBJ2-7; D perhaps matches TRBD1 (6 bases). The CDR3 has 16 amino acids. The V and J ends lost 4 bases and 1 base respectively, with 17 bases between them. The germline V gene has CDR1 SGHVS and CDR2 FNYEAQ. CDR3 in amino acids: CASSSQRTANSYEQYF. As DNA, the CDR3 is TGTGCCAGCAGCTCGCAGCGGACAGCTAATTCCTACGAGCAGTACTTC.

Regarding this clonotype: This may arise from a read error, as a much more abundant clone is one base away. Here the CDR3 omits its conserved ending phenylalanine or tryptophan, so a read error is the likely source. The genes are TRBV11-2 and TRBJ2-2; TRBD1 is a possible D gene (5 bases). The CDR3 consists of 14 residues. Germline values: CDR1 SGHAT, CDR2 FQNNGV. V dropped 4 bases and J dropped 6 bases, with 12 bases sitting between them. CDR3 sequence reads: CASSSYLGPGELFL. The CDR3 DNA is TGTGCCAGCAGCTCCTACTTGGGGCCCGGGGAGCTGTTTCTT.

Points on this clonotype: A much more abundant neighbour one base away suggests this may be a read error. Here the CDR3 DNA reads TGCGCCAGCAGAAACGGGGTCAGGGGGCCAGATACGCAGTATTTT. It encodes CASRNGVRGPDTQYF. The genes are TRBV5-1 and TRBJ2-3; 8 bases agree with TRBD1. Germline-derived CDR1 and CDR2 are SGHRS and YFSETQ. This CDR3 contains 15 residues. Trimming cost V 5 bases and J 4 bases; bases outside gene matches: 9. The full variable domain, in which reference TRBV5-1 and TRBJ2-3 provide the parts outside the CDR3, is KAGVTQTPRYLIKTRGQQVTLSCSPISGHRSVSWYQQTPGQGLQFLFEYFSETQRNKGNFPGRFSGRQFSNSRSEMNVSTLELGDSALYLCASRNGVRGPDTQYFGPGTRLTVL.

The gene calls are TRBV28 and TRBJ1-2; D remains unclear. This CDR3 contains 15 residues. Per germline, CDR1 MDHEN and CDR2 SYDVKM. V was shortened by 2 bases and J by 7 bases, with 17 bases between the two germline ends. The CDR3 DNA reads TGTGCCAGCAGTTTAGTGACCCAGAGGGAGACTGGCTACACCTTC. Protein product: CASSLVTQRETGYTF.

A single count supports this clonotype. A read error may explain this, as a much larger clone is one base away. The CDR3 nucleotides are TGCAGTGCTACCAACCCGATTAAGCTGGTGACCCAGTACTTC. Its protein is CSATNPIKLVTQYF. V and J are TRBV20-1 and TRBJ2-5, with D unresolved. Per the germline V gene, CDR1 is DFQATT and CDR2 is SNEGSKA (reference sequence). The CDR3 has 14 amino acids. The V and J ends lost 4 bases and 7 bases respectively, with 19 bases between them.

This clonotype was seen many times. CDR3 amino acids: CASSLLADHQPQHF. CDR3 nucleotides: TGTGCCAGCAGTTTATTGGCAGATCATCAGCCCCAGCATTTT. The rearrangement uses TRBV12-3 or TRBV12-4 and TRBJ1-5; no firm D call. The CDR3 runs 14 residues. V was trimmed by 2 bases and J by 5 bases, leaving 10 bases between them.

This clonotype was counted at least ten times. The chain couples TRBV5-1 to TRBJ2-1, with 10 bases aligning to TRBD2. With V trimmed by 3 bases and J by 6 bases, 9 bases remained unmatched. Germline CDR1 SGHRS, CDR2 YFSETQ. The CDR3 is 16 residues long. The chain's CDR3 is CASSYRSGGARNEQFF. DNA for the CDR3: TGCGCCAGCAGCTACAGAAGCGGGGGGGCCCGCAATGAGCAGTTCTTC. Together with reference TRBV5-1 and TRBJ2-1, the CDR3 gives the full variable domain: KAGVTQTPRYLIKTRGQQVTLSCSPISGHRSVSWYQQTPGQGLQFLFEYFSETQRNKGNFPGRFSGRQFSNSRSEMNVSTLELGDSALYLCASSYRSGGARNEQFFGPGTRLTVL.

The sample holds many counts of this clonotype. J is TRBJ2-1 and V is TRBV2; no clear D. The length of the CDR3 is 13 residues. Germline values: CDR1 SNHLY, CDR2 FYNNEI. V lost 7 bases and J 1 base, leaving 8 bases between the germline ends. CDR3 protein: CASKDRSYNEQFF. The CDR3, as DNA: TGTGCCAGCAAGGATAGGTCCTACAATGAGCAGTTCTTC.

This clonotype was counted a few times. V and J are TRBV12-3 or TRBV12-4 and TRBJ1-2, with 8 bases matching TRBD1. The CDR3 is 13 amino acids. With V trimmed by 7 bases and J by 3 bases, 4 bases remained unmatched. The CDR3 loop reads CASNQGADYGYTF. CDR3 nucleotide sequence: TGTGCCAGCAATCAGGGGGCGGACTATGGCTACACCTTC.

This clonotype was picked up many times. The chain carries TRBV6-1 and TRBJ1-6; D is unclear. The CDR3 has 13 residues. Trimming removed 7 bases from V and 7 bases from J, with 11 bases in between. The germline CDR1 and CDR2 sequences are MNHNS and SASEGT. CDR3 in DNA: TGTGCCAGCATAAAAACAGCAAATTCACCCCTCCACTTT. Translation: CASIKTANSPLHF.

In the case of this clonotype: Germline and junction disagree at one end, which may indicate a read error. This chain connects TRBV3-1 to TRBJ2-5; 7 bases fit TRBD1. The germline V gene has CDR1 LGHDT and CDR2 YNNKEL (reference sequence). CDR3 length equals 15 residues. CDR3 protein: CATSQSTGSGETQYF. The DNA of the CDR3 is TGTGCCACCAGCCAATCGACAGGGTCGGGAGAGACCCAGTACTTC.

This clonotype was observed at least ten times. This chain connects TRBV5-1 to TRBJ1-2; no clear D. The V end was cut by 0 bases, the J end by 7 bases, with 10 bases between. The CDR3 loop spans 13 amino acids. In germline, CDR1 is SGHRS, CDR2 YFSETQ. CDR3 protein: CASSLDMGTGYTF. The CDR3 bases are TGCGCCAGCAGCTTGGATATGGGTACTGGCTACACCTTC.

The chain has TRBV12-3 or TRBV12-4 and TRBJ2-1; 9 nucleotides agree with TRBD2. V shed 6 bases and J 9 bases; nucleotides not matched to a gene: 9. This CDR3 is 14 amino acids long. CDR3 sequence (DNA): TGTGCCAGCAGAAAAGCGGGGGGCACGGGTGAGCAGTTCTTC. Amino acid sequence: CASRKAGGTGEQFF.